This T cell receptor (beta chain) was captured by sequencing in a study of blood T cells in healthy people across ages. The study's findings and limits: Across the age range, TCR beta diversity per million T cells fell in a roughly linear way.

A second PCR of 7 to 11 cycles used a sample-barcoded 5' primer and a J-beta primer mix. TCRdb analysed the 5' RACE reads with MiXCR anew, one entry per CDR3 protein. The table shows fewer than 900,000 distinct CDR3 sequences, with 40% to 45% occurring only once. A note on this clonotype: Its antigen is still unknown.

Source material: blood. The receptor was derived from a woman aged 60-70 years in good health.

Here the CDR3 reads CASSQGGFWETQYF. The DNA of the CDR3 is TGTGCCAGCAGCCAAGGGGGGTTTTGGGAGACCCAGTACTTC. The genes are TRBV3-1 and TRBJ2-5, with D perhaps matching TRBD1 or TRBD2 (5 bases each). The CDR3 consists of 14 residues. Germline values: CDR1 LGHDT, CDR2 YNNKEL (reference sequence). V gave up 1 base and J gave up 5 bases, with 11 bases separating them.